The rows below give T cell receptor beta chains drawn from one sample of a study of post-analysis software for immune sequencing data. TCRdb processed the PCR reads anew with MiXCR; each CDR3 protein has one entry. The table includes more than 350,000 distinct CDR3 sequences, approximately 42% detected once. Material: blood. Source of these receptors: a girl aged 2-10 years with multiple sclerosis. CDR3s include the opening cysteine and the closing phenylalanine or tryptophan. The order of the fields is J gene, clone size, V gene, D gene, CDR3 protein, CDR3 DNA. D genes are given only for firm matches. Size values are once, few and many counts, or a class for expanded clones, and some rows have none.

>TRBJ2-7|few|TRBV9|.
CASSVDQAWEQYF
TGTGCCAGCAGCGTAGATCAAGCGTGGGAGCAGTACTTC
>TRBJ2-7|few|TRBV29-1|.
CSVEDVTGPLYEQYF
TGCAGCGTTGAAGACGTAACAGGCCCGCTTTACGAGCAGTACTTC
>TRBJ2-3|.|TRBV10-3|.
CAISGDADTQYF
TGTGCCATCAGTGGCGACGCAGATACGCAGTATTTT
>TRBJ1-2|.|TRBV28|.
CASSLSQAWSDGYTF
TGTGCCAGCAGTTTATCGCAGGCCTGGTCCGATGGCTACACCTTC
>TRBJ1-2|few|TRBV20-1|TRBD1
CSALNRLRGHYGYTF
TGCAGTGCTCTAAATAGGCTGAGGGGGCACTATGGCTACACCTTC
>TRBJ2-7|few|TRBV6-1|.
CASSEGERNEQYF
TGTGCCAGCAGTGAGGGTGAGAGGAACGAGCAGTACTTC
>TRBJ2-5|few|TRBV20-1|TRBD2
CIWGGQETQYF
TGCATTTGGGGGGGCCAAGAGACCCAGTACTTC
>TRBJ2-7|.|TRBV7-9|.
CAGSPRWESYNEQYF
TGTGCCGGCAGCCCCCGGTGGGAGTCCTACAATGAGCAGTACTTC
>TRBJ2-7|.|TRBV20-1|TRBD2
CSASGLAGPAFSYEQYF
TGCAGTGCTAGCGGACTAGCGGGGCCCGCCTTCTCCTACGAGCAGTACTTC
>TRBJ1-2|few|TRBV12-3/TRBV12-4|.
CASRVVGNYGHTF
TGTGCCAGCAGGGTGGTCGGTAACTATGGCCACACCTTC
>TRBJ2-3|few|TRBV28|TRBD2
CASSLGGLAGVTDTQYF
TGTGCCAGCAGTTTAGGCGGACTAGCGGGAGTCACAGATACGCAGTATTTT
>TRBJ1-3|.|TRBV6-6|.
CASSYNPNSGNTIYF
TGTGCCAGCAGTTACAACCCCAACTCTGGAAACACCATATATTTT
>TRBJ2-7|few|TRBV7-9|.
CASSPEVLSEQYF
TGTGCCAGCAGCCCAGAGGTTCTCTCCGAGCAGTACTTC
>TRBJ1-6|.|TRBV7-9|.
CASSSAFRGPNSPLHF
TGTGCCAGCAGCTCGGCCTTCCGGGGACCTAATTCACCCCTCCACTTT
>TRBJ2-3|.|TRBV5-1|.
CASSLGYRESTDTQYF
TGCGCCAGCAGCTTGGGGTACAGAGAATCCACAGATACGCAGTATTTT
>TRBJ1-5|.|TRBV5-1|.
CASTPRQDLMTQHF
TGCGCCAGCACCCCTAGACAGGACCTCATGACCCAGCATTTT
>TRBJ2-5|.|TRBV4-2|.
CAITLADQETQYF
TGTGCCATAACACTAGCAGATCAAGAGACCCAGTACTTC
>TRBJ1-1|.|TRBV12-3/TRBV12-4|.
CASSTMGRSNTEAFF
TGTGCCAGCAGTACTATGGGACGGTCGAACACTGAAGCTTTCTTT
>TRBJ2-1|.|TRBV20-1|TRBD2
CSGRRGGSTNEQFF
TGCAGCGGACGGAGGGGCGGGAGTACCAATGAGCAGTTCTTC
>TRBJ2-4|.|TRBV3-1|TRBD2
CASSQEPSAGAIKNIQYF
TGTGCCAGCAGCCAAGAACCTTCAGCGGGGGCAATAAAAAACATTCAGTACTTC
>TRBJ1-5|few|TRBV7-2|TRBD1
CASSGRDRPAQPQHF
TGTGCCAGCAGCGGCAGGGACAGACCCGCTCAGCCCCAGCATTTT
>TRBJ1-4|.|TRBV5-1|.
CASSFQGRINEKLFF
TGCGCCAGCAGCTTCCAGGGGAGGATAAATGAAAAACTGTTTTTT
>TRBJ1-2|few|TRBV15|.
CATSRGKLDGYTF
TGTGCCACCAGCAGAGGAAAGCTAGATGGCTACACCTTC
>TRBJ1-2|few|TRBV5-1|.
CASSTGTPYGYTF
TGCGCCAGCAGCACCGGGACACCCTATGGCTACACCTTC
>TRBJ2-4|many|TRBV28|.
CASSPEVGNIQYF
TGTGCCAGCAGTCCGGAGGTGGGAAACATTCAGTACTTC
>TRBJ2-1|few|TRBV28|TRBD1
CASSLRDLRGNEQFF
TGTGCCAGCAGTTTACGGGACCTCAGGGGGAATGAGCAGTTCTTC
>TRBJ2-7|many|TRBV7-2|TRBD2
CASSPRLAGAYEQYF
TGTGCCAGCAGTCCGCGACTAGCGGGGGCCTACGAGCAGTACTTC
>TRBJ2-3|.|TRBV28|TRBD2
CASSWGGPPTDTQYF
TGTGCCAGCAGTTGGGGGGGTCCCCCCACAGATACGCAGTATTTT
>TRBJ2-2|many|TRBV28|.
CASRTTGTGELFF
TGTGCCAGCAGGACCACAGGGACCGGGGAGCTGTTTTTT
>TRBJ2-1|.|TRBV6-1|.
CASSELRMPYNEQFF
TGTGCCAGCAGTGAACTCAGAATGCCCTACAATGAGCAGTTCTTC
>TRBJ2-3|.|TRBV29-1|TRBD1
CSLGTGRTDTQYF
TGCAGCCTAGGGACAGGCCGCACAGATACGCAGTATTTT
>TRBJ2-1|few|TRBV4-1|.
CASSHFRGRIPSYNEQFF
TGCGCCAGCAGCCATTTTCGTGGGCGTATCCCGTCTTACAATGAGCAGTTCTTC
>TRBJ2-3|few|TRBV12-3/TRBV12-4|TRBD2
CASSLASGSGTDTQYF
TGTGCCAGCAGTTTGGCGAGCGGGAGTGGCACAGATACGCAGTATTTT
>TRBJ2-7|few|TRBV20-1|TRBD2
CSADAQFSGGSSYEQYF
TGCAGTGCAGATGCCCAATTTAGCGGGGGAAGCTCCTACGAGCAGTACTTC
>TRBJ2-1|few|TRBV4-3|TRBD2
CASSQAPDSYLPSGGQFF
TGCGCCAGCAGCCAAGCCCCAGACTCATACCTCCCTAGCGGTGGGCAGTTCTTC
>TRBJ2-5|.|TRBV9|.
CASSVGQPGIQETQYF
TGTGCCAGCAGCGTAGGCCAGCCCGGGATTCAAGAGACCCAGTACTTC
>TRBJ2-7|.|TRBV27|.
CASSLSAGGLWEQYF
TGTGCCAGCAGTTTATCGGCAGGGGGGTTGTGGGAGCAGTACTTC
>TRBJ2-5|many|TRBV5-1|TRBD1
CASSFAGTGEETQYF
TGCGCCAGCAGCTTTGCCGGGACAGGTGAAGAGACCCAGTACTTC
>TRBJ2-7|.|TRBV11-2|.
CASSLGQVYNSYEQYF
TGTGCCAGCAGCTTAGGGCAGGTCTACAACTCCTACGAGCAGTACTTC
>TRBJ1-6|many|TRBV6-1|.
CASSEEPLDNSPLHF
TGTGCCAGCAGTGAAGAACCTCTTGATAATTCACCCCTCCACTTT
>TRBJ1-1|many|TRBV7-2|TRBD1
CASSSDRLNTEAFF
TGTGCCAGCAGCTCGGACAGGCTGAACACTGAAGCTTTCTTT
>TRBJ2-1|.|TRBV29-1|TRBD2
CSVGLVAGGSGSYNEQFF
TGCAGCGTTGGACTGGTAGCGGGGGGCTCCGGGTCCTACAATGAGCAGTTCTTC